This paragraph reports one T cell receptor beta chain. This sample was taken from a study of blood T cell repertoires in COVID-19. About the study: T cells, B-cell-depleted T cells, or PBMCs provided the cDNA or gDNA that served as material.

The table came from immunoSEQ multiplex PCR; TCRdb's copy has only in-frame clones and leaves some out. Of about 290,000 clones in the sample, about 85% are singletons; the top ten hold around 4.1%. The CDR3 spans 11 residues. The ends were cut back, 5 bases at V and 8 bases at J, with 6 bases in the middle. Germline lookup yields CDR1 MNHEY and CDR2 SVGAGI. This receptor was taken from a woman aged 50 to 65 with active or convalescent COVID-19. The gene calls are TRBV6-5 and TRBJ2-2; no reliable D call. Sequenced material: peripheral blood. The CDR3 here is CASSRMGELFF. The CDR3 nucleotides are TGTGCCAGCAGTCGTATGGGGGAGCTGTTTTTT.